This T cell receptor (beta chain) was captured in a study of shared clonotypes between healthy human individuals. Study observations and caveats: How much donors shared clonotypes was expected to be affected by sequencing depth.

Positively selected for CCR7, the CD45RO-negative cells used as naive CD8 cells excluded terminally differentiated effector memory CD45RA+ cells. Of note for this clone: Its matching antigen is unknown.

CDR1 MNHNY and CDR2 SVGAGI come from the germline V gene (reference sequence). The junction had 4 bases not matched to a gene; V was cut back by 7 bases and J by 5 bases. The CDR3 covers 12 residues. Sequencing was performed with immunoSEQ multiplex PCR; in TCRdb, only in-frame clones are kept and a portion is missing. Here the sample spans about 2 million clones, approximately 94% being singletons. Sequenced sample: naive CD8+ T cells sorted from blood. This clonotype was obtained from a man aged 18 to 29 in good health. The chain carries TRBV6-6 and TRBJ2-5, with 7 bases identical to TRBD2. DNA for the CDR3: TGTGCCAGCACGGGGGGACCCGAGACCCAGTACTTC. It translates to CASTGGPETQYF.